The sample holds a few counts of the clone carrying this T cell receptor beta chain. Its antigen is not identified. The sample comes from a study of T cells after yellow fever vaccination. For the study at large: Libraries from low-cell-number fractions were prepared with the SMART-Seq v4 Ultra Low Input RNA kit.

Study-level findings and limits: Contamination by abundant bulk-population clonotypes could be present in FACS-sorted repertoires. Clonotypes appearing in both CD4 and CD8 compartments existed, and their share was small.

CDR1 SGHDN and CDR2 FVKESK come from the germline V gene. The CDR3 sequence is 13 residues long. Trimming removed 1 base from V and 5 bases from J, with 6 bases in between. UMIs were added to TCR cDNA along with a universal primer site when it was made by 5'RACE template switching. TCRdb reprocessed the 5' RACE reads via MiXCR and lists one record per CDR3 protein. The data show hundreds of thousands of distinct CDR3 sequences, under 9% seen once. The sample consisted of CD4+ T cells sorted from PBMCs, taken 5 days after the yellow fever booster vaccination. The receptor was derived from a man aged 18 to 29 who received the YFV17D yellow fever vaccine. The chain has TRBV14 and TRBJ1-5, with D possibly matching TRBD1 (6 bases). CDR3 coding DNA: TGTGCCAGCAGCCAAGCAGGGGATCAGCCCCAGCATTTT. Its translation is CASSQAGDQPQHF.